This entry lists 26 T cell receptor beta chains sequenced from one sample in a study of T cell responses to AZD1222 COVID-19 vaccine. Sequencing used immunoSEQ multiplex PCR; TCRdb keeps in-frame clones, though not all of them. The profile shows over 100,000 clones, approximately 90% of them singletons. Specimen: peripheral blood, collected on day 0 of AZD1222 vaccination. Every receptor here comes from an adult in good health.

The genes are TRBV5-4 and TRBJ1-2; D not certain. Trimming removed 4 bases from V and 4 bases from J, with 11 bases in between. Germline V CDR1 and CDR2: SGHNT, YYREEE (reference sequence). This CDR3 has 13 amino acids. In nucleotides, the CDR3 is TGTGCCAGCAGCCAGGAAGGTATCTATGGCTACACCTTC. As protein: CASSQEGIYGYTF.

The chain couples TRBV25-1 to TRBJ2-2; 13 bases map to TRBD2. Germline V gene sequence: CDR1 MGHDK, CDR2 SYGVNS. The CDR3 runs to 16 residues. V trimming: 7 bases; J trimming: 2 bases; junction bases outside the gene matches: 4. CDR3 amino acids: CASKGLAGRNTGELFF. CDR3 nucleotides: TGTGCCAGCAAGGGACTAGCGGGGCGAAACACCGGGGAGCTGTTTTTT.

The chain's CDR3 is CASSSAGGRMRGEKLFF. CDR3 in DNA: TGTGCCAGCAGCTCGGCGGGCGGGCGAATGAGAGGGGAAAAACTGTTTTTT. This chain connects TRBV7-9 to TRBJ1-4; D gene ambiguous. CDR1 is SEHNR, CDR2 FQNEAQ, per germline (reference sequence). Trimming stripped 4 bases from V and 8 bases from J, with 23 bases between. The CDR3 runs to 17 residues.

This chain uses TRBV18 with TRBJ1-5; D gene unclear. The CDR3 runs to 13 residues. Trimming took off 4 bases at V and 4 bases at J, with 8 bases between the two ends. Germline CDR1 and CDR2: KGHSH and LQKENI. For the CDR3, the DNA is TGTGCCAGCTCACTGGCCGGAAATCAGCCCCAGCATTTT. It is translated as CASSLAGNQPQHF.

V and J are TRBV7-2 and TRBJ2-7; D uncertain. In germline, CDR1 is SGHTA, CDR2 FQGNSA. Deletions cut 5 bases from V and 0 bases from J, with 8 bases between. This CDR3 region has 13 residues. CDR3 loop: CASSPDASYEQYF. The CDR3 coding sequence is TGTGCCAGCAGCCCGGACGCCTCCTACGAGCAGTACTTC. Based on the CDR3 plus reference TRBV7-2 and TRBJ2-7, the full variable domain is GAGVSQSPSNKVTEKGKDVELRCDPISGHTALYWYRQSLGQGLEFLIYFQGNSAPDKSGLPSDRFSAERTGGSVSTLTIQRTQQEDSAVYLCASSPDASYEQYFGPGTRLTVT.

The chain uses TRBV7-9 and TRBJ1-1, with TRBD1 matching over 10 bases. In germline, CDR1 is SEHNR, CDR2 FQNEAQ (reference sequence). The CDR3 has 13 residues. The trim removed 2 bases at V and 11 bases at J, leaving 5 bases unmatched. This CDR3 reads CASSLLGTGVAFF. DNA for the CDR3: TGTGCCAGCAGCTTACTGGGGACAGGGGTGGCTTTCTTT.

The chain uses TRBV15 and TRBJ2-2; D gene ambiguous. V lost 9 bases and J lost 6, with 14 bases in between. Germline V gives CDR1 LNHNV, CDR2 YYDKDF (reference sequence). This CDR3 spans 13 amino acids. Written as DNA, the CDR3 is TGTGCCACGGGAAGTCCGGACGCCGGGGAGCTGTTTTTT. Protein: CATGSPDAGELFF.

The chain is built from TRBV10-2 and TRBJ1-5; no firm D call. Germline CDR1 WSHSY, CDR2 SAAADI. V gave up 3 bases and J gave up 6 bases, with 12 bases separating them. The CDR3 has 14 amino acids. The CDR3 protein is CASSDKTASQPQHF. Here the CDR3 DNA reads TGCGCCAGCAGTGACAAAACGGCAAGTCAGCCCCAGCATTTT.

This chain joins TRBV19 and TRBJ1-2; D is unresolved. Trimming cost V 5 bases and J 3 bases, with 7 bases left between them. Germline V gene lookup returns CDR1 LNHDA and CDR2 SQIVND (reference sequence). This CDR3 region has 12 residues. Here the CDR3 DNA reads TGTGCCAGTAGTTTCGCAGACTATGGCTACACCTTC. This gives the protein CASSFADYGYTF.

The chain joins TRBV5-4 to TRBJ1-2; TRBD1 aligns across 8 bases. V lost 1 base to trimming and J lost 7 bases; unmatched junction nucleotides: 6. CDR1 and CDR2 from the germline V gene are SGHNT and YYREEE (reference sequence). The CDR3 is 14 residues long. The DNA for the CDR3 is TGTGCCAGCAGCTTGAAGACAGGGGCGGTTGGCTACACCTTC. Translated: CASSLKTGAVGYTF.

The CDR3 spells CASTQGWDTEAFF. In nucleotides, the CDR3 is TGTGCCAGCACACAGGGTTGGGACACTGAAGCTTTCTTT. The V call is TRBV2, the J call TRBJ1-1, with a weak D call TRBD1 (6 bases). The CDR3 loop spans 13 amino acids. In germline, CDR1 is SNHLY, CDR2 FYNNEI. The V gene lost 7 bases and the J gene lost 3 bases, with 12 bases spanning the gap.

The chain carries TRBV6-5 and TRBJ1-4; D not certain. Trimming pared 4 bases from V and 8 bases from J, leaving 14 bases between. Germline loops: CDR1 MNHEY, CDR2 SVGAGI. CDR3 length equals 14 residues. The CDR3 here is CASSSGIVGEKLFF. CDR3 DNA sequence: TGTGCCAGCAGTTCAGGAATAGTAGGAGAAAAACTGTTTTTT.

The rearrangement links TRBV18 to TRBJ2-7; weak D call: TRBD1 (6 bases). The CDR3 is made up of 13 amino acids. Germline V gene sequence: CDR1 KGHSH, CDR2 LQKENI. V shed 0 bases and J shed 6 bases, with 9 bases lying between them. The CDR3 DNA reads TGTGCCAGCTCACCACCCGGGACACGCGAGCAGTACTTC. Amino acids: CASSPPGTREQYF.

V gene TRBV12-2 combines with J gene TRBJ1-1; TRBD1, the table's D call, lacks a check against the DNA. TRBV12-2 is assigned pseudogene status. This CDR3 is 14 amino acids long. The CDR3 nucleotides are TGTGCAAGTCGCCAGGTAGGGGTGAACACTGAAGCTTTCTTT. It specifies CASRQVGVNTEAFF.

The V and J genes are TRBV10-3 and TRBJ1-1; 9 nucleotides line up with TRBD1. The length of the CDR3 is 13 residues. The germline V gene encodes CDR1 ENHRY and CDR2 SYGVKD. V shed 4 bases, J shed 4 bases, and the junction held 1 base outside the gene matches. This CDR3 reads CAISGGQGTEAFF. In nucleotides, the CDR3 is TGTGCCATCAGTGGGGGACAGGGCACTGAAGCTTTCTTT.

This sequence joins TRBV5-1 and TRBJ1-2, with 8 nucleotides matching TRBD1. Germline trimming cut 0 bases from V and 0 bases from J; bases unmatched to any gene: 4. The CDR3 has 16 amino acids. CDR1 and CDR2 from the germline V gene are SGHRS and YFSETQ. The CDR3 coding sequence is TGCGCCAGCAGCTTGGGGGACAGGCCCACTAACTATGGCTACACCTTC. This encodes CASSLGDRPTNYGYTF.

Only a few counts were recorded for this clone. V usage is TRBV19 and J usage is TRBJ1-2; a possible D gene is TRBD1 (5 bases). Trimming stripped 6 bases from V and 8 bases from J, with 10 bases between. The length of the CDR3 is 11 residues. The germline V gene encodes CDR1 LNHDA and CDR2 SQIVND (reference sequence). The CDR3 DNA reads TGTGCCAGTAGCGGGGGATTGGGCTACACCTTC. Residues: CASSGGLGYTF.

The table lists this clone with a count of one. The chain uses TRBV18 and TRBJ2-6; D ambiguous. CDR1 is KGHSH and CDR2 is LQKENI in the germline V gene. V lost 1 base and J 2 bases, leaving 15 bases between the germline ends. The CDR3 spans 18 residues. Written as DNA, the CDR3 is TGTGCCAGCTCACCACTCCCCGTAAGGGATCCTGGGGCCAACGTCCTGACTTTC. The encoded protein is CASSPLPVRDPGANVLTF.

The CDR3 region is CASSQGGFRGTEAFF. The DNA of the CDR3 is TGCGCCAGCAGCCAAGGAGGGTTCCGGGGCACTGAAGCTTTCTTT. The rearrangement uses TRBV4-1 and TRBJ1-1; D gene unclear. This CDR3 is built from 15 residues. V shed 1 base and J shed 4 bases, with 13 bases lying between them. Per germline, CDR1 MGHRA and CDR2 YSYEKL.

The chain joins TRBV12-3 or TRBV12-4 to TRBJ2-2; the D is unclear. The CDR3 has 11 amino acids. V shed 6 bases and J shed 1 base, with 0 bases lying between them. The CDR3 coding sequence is TGTGCCAGCAGGAACACCGGGGAGCTGTTTTTT. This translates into CASRNTGELFF.

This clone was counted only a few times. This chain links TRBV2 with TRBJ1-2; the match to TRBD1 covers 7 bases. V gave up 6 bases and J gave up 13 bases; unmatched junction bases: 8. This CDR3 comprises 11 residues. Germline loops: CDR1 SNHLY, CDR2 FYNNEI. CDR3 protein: CASRAGQAVTF. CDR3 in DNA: TGTGCCAGCAGAGCTGGACAGGCCGTCACCTTC. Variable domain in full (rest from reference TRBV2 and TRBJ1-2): EPEVTQTPSHQVTQMGQEVILRCVPISNHLYFYWYRQILGQKVEFLVSFYNNEISEKSEIFDDQFSVERPDGSNFTLKIRSTKLEDSAMYFCASRAGQAVTFGSGTRLTVV.

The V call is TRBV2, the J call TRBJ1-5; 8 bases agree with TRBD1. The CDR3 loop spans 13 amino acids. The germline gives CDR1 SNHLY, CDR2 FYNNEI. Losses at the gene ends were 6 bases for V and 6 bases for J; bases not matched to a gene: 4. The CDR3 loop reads CASSQGAAQPQHF. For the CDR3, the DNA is TGTGCCAGCAGCCAGGGGGCCGCTCAGCCCCAGCATTTT.

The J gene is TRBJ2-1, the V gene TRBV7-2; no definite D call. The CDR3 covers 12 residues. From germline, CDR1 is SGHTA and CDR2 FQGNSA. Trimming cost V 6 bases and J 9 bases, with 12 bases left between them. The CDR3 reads CASRWVDGEQFF. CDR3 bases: TGTGCCAGCAGATGGGTGGACGGTGAGCAGTTCTTC.

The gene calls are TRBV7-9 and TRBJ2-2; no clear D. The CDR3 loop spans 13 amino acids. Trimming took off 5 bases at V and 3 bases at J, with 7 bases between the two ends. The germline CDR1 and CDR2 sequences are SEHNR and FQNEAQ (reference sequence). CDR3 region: CASSLHDTGELFF. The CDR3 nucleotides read TGTGCCAGCAGCCTACATGACACCGGGGAGCTGTTTTTT. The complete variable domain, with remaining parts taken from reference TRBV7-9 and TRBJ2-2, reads DTGVSQNPRHKITKRGQNVTFRCDPISEHNRLYWYRQTLGQGPEFLTYFQNEAQLEKSRLLSDRFSAERPKGSFSTLEIQRTEQGDSAMYLCASSLHDTGELFFGEGSRLTVL.

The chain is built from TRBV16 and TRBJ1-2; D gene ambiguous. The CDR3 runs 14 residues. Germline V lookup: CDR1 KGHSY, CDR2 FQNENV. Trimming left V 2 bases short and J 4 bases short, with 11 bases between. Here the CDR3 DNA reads TGTGCCAGCAGCCAAGAACGGGGTATCTATGGCTACACCTTC. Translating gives CASSQERGIYGYTF.

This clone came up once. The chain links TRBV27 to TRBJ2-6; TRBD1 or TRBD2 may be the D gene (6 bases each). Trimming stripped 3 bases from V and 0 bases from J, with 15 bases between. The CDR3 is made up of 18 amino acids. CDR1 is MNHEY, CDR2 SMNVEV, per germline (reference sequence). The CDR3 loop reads CASSLGHGGGSGANVLTF. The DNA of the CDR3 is TGTGCCAGCAGTTTGGGCCACGGAGGGGGCTCTGGGGCCAACGTCCTGACTTTC.